The 23 T cell receptor beta chains below come from one sample, sequenced in a study of cytomegalovirus exposure and HLA in healthy donors. PCR amplification relied on 60 Vbeta primers (plus 13 Jbeta primers). Generated by immunoSEQ multiplex PCR, the TCRdb table keeps only in-frame clones and is missing some. In the table there are about 110,000 clones, over 75% of which are singletons. Sequencing was performed on PBMCs. These receptor sequences come from a man aged 30-40 years in good health and CMV-seronegative.

This chain joins TRBV10-1 and TRBJ2-5; 14 bases map to TRBD2. The CDR3 covers 16 residues. J gave up 4 bases and V 8 bases, and 9 bases lay outside the gene matches. Germline CDR1 and CDR2: WNHNN and SYGVQD (reference sequence). CDR3 nucleotide sequence: TGCGCCAGCCCTGATGGGACTAGCGGGAGTAGAGAGACCCAGTACTTC. Amino acid sequence: CASPDGTSGSRETQYF.

Only a few counts were recorded for this clone. The J gene is TRBJ1-4, the V gene TRBV7-9; 9 positions match TRBD1. The CDR3 covers 16 residues. From germline, CDR1 is SEHNR and CDR2 FQNEAQ (reference sequence). V shed 5 bases, J shed 5 bases, and the junction held 9 bases outside the gene matches. CDR3 nucleotides: TGTGCCAGCAGCCAGATGCCGGGACAGGGCAATGAAAAACTGTTTTTT. The encoded protein is CASSQMPGQGNEKLFF.

This chain connects TRBV27 to TRBJ2-7, with a tentative D call TRBD2 (5 bases). The CDR3 sequence is 13 residues long. V was pared by 5 bases and J by 5 bases, with 13 bases between. CDR1 and CDR2 from the germline V gene are MNHEY and SMNVEV (reference sequence). For the CDR3, the DNA is TGTGCCAGCAGTGGAGAGCGGCCTAACGAGCAGTACTTC. Translated: CASSGERPNEQYF.

The chain couples TRBV28 to TRBJ2-2; D not resolved. Germline CDR1 is MDHEN and CDR2 is SYDVKM. CDR3 length: 14 amino acids. V lost 3 bases, J lost 2 bases, and 7 bases lay in between. DNA for the CDR3: TGTGCCAGCAGTTTGTCGCTAAACACCGGGGAGCTGTTTTTT. Protein: CASSLSLNTGELFF. Looking up the rest from reference TRBV28 and TRBJ2-2 gives the full variable domain: DVKVTQSSRYLVKRTGEKVFLECVQDMDHENMFWYRQDPGLGLRLIYFSYDVKMKEKGDIPEGYSVSREKKERFSLILESASTNQTSMYLCASSLSLNTGELFFGEGSRLTVL.

This chain uses TRBV6-5 with TRBJ1-3; 9 positions match TRBD1. This CDR3 has 15 residues. The germline V gene encodes CDR1 MNHEY and CDR2 SVGAGI. J lost 6 bases, V lost 8 bases, and 11 bases had no gene match. CDR3 in amino acids: CASGSWTGAVNTIYF. CDR3 nucleotides: TGTGCCAGCGGCTCTTGGACAGGGGCTGTAAACACCATATATTTT.

The chain couples TRBV7-2 to TRBJ2-2, with 14 bases aligning to TRBD2. The J segment lost 7 bases and the V segment lost 6 bases, leaving 10 bases of the junction unmatched. The CDR3 loop spans 17 amino acids. CDR1 and CDR2 from the germline V gene are SGHTA and FQGNSA. The CDR3 DNA follows: TGTGCCAGCAGTCTAACCGGGACTAGCGGGAGAGGCGGGGAGCTGTTTTTT. Its protein is CASSLTGTSGRGGELFF.

This chain connects TRBV7-2 to TRBJ1-6, with TRBD1 matching over 8 bases. V shed 3 bases, J shed 14 bases, and the junction held 12 bases outside the gene matches. The V gene's germline CDR1 is SGHTA and CDR2 FQGNSA. The CDR3 has 15 amino acids. As DNA, the CDR3 is TGTGCCAGCAGCTTGGGACAGGCCCCCCTCGTAACCCTCCACTTT. Its translation is CASSLGQAPLVTLHF.

The gene calls are TRBV5-1 and TRBJ2-7, with TRBD1 matching 7 bases. The CDR3 spans 15 residues. The V gene end was trimmed by 4 bases and the J gene end by 0 bases; junction bases not matched to a gene: 7. Germline CDR1 is SGHRS and CDR2 is YFSETQ. DNA of the CDR3: TGCGCCAGCAGCCACGGGACAGTCCTCTCCTACGAGCAGTACTTC. Its translation is CASSHGTVLSYEQYF.

The rearrangement links TRBV13 to TRBJ2-7; D possibly corresponds to TRBD2 (5 bases). The CDR3 contains 15 residues. Between the trimmed V and J ends, which lost 5 bases and 4 bases, there was a span of 18 bases. Per germline, CDR1 PRHDT and CDR2 FYEKMQ (reference sequence). The CDR3 region is CASSAAGGGSYEQYF. The CDR3 DNA sequence: TGTGCCAGCAGCGCGGCGGGCGGAGGCTCTTACGAGCAGTACTTC.

This clone appeared a few times. The genes are TRBV11-2 and TRBJ1-1; the D gene is possibly TRBD1 (6 bases). The CDR3 length is 13 residues. CDR1 and CDR2 (germline): SGHAT, FQNNGV. Trimming removed 0 bases at V and 6 bases at J, with 8 bases between. CDR3 coding DNA: TGTGCCAGCAGCTTAGATCGGACAGCTGAAGCTTTCTTT. Protein: CASSLDRTAEAFF.

This clone showed up just a few times. The chain combines TRBV2 with TRBJ2-7; 10 bases agree with TRBD2. The CDR3 spans 16 residues. V dropped 7 bases and J dropped 1; count of bases not matched to a gene: 10. In germline, CDR1 is SNHLY, CDR2 FYNNEI. This CDR3 reads CASKASGGAGSYEQYF. CDR3 DNA sequence: TGTGCCAGCAAGGCGAGCGGGGGGGCCGGTTCCTACGAGCAGTACTTC.

The chain employs TRBV29-1 and TRBJ1-2; D gene ambiguous. CDR1 and CDR2 from the germline V gene are SQVTM and ANQGSEA. Trimming left V 7 bases short and J 1 base short, with 7 bases between. This CDR3 contains 11 residues. In nucleotides, the CDR3 is TGCAGCGCCCCAATTAACTATGGCTACACCTTC. Residues: CSAPINYGYTF.

This chain uses TRBV27 with TRBJ1-2; D is undetermined. The CDR3 consists of 13 residues. Looked up from germline, CDR1 is MNHEY and CDR2 is SMNVEV (reference sequence). Trimming took 2 bases from V and 8 from J, leaving 12 bases between them. The CDR3 DNA is TGTGCCAGCAGTTTAGGGCCGTTAGGAGGCTACACCTTC. Its translation: CASSLGPLGGYTF.

This clone came up a few times. CDR3: CASSRDRGYEQYF. The CDR3 DNA is TGTGCCAGCAGTAGAGACAGGGGGTACGAGCAGTACTTC. The chain employs TRBV2 and TRBJ2-7, with TRBD1 identical over 9 bases. The junction had 3 bases not matched to a gene; V was cut back by 5 bases and J by 4 bases. The germline CDR1 and CDR2 sequences are SNHLY and FYNNEI. The CDR3 has 13 residues.

The chain has TRBV7-8 and TRBJ2-3; possibly TRBD2 for D (6 bases). Germline assignment: CDR1 SGHVS and CDR2 FQNEAQ. CDR3 size: 13 residues. V was trimmed by 4 bases and J by 5 bases, leaving 10 bases between them. The DNA for the CDR3 is TGTGCCAGCAGCTGGTCGGGAGTAGATACGCAGTATTTT. Translation gives CASSWSGVDTQYF.

The rearrangement links TRBV9 to TRBJ2-2; no firm D call. CDR3 length equals 13 residues. Trimming took off 3 bases at V and 1 base at J, with 4 bases between the two ends. The germline gives CDR1 SGDLS, CDR2 YYNGEE. The CDR3 protein is CASSDKNTGELFF. In DNA, the CDR3 is TGTGCCAGCAGCGACAAGAACACCGGGGAGCTGTTTTTT.

The V and J genes are TRBV21-1 and TRBJ2-7; TRBD2, the D gene given by the table, was not confirmed from the DNA. TRBV21-1 has pseudogene status. The CDR3 sequence is 16 residues long. This CDR3 is CASSKRKLAVTYEQYF. The DNA for the CDR3 is TGTGCCAGCAGCAAAAGGAAACTAGCGGTTACCTACGAGCAGTACTTC.

The rearrangement uses TRBV5-1 and TRBJ2-1; 8 bases map to TRBD2. The J segment lost 6 bases and the V segment lost 4 bases, leaving 12 bases of the junction unmatched. Looked up from germline, CDR1 is SGHRS and CDR2 is YFSETQ. There are 16 residues in the CDR3. The CDR3 region is CASSAPRSGGRNEQFF. CDR3 nucleotides: TGCGCCAGCAGCGCCCCCAGGAGCGGGGGCCGCAATGAGCAGTTCTTC.

This chain links TRBV11-2 with TRBJ2-1; D is perhaps TRBD1 (5 bases). The CDR3 covers 14 residues. The germline CDR1 and CDR2 sequences are SGHAT and FQNNGV. Trimming cost V 0 bases and J 5 bases, with 8 bases left between them. CDR3 sequence reads: CASSLEQVNNEQFF. CDR3 DNA sequence: TGTGCCAGCAGCTTAGAACAGGTAAACAATGAGCAGTTCTTC.

This clone came up once. The CDR3 DNA reads as TGCGCCAGCAGTGAGGCGCGGGGTTCGTCAGCCCAGCATTTT. Its translation: CASSEARGSSAQHF. The chain combines TRBV10-2 with TRBJ1-5; no clear D gene. Per germline, CDR1 WSHSY and CDR2 SAAADI. The V and J ends lost 2 bases and 11 bases respectively, with 16 bases between them. The CDR3 sequence is 14 residues long.

CDR3 residues: CASSIQGNTGELFF. The CDR3 coding sequence is TGTGCCAGCAGCATCCAGGGGAACACCGGGGAGCTGTTTTTT. The V gene is TRBV7-3, the J gene TRBJ2-2; D may be TRBD1 (5 bases). This CDR3 is 14 amino acids long. CDR1 is SGHTA, CDR2 FQGTGA, per germline. V lost 5 bases and J lost 1, with 8 bases in between.

The rearrangement links TRBV5-4 to TRBJ1-3; possibly TRBD1 for D (6 bases). V gave up 4 bases and J gave up 2 bases, with 10 bases separating them. Looked up from germline, CDR1 is SGHNT and CDR2 is YYREEE (reference sequence). This CDR3 has 14 amino acids. The CDR3 loop is CASSQTGTGNTIYF. CDR3 DNA sequence: TGTGCCAGCAGCCAAACAGGGACTGGAAACACCATATATTTT.

This chain joins TRBV4-1 and TRBJ1-2, with a weak D call TRBD1 (6 bases). The germline gives CDR1 MGHRA, CDR2 YSYEKL. The CDR3 is 13 residues long. V gave up 4 bases and J gave up 8 bases, with 14 bases separating them. The CDR3 DNA follows: TGCGCCAGCAGCCTAACAGGGCTTCGGGGCTACACCTTC. It specifies CASSLTGLRGYTF.